One sample yielded the 8 T cell receptor beta chains listed below, sequenced in a study of T cells after yellow fever vaccination. A single record per CDR3 protein comes from TCRdb applying MiXCR to the 5' RACE reads. The table includes about 430,000 distinct CDR3 sequences, approximately 19% detected once. The specimen was PBMCs, collected before the yellow fever booster vaccination. These receptors were obtained from a man aged 18 to 29 who received the YFV17D yellow fever vaccine.

This clonotype was observed a handful of times. The J gene is TRBJ2-5, the V gene TRBV6-2 or TRBV6-3, with D possibly being TRBD1 or TRBD2 (5 bases each). The CDR3 is made up of 15 amino acids. The germline gives CDR1 MNHEY, CDR2 SVGEGT. V dropped 7 bases and J dropped 5 bases, with 20 bases sitting between them. DNA for the CDR3: TGTGCCAGCACCACCGGGACGTATAACAGGGAGACCCAGTACTTC. Encoded protein: CASTTGTYNRETQYF.

The sample holds a few counts of this clonotype. DNA for the CDR3: TGCGCCAGCAGCTTGACAGGGGATATGGGGACTGAAGCTTTCTTT. Amino acid sequence: CASSLTGDMGTEAFF. The J gene is TRBJ1-1, the V gene TRBV5-1; 7 bases fit TRBD1. Germline values: CDR1 SGHRS, CDR2 YFSETQ. CDR3 size: 15 residues. Trimming took 1 base from V and 5 from J; bases not matched to a gene: 8.

The chain has TRBV12-3 or TRBV12-4 and TRBJ2-4, with D perhaps TRBD2 (6 bases). V was shortened by 7 bases and J by 1 base, with 14 bases between the two germline ends. CDR3 length: 15 residues. CDR3 loop: CASTRGSAAKNIQYF. The CDR3 DNA sequence: TGTGCCAGCACCCGGGGGAGTGCCGCCAAAAACATTCAGTACTTC.

This chain joins TRBV7-9 and TRBJ2-1; 11 nucleotides line up with TRBD2. With 6 bases clipped from V and 5 bases from J, the junction kept 9 bases outside the gene matches. The CDR3 consists of 16 residues. CDR1 is SEHNR, CDR2 FQNEAQ, per germline (reference sequence). The CDR3 reads CASRRQLAGDHNEQFF. CDR3 DNA: TGTGCCAGCAGGCGCCAACTAGCGGGGGACCACAATGAGCAGTTCTTC.

The J gene is TRBJ2-3, the V gene TRBV4-3; maybe TRBD1 (6 bases). Germline CDR1 and CDR2: LGHNA and YSLEER. V shed 1 base and J shed 1 base, with 12 bases lying between them. The CDR3 extends over 16 amino acids. CDR3 nucleotide sequence: TGCGCCAGCAGCCAAGCCACAGGGACGGGCACAGATACGCAGTATTTT. Protein sequence: CASSQATGTGTDTQYF.

This clonotype turned up a few times. V is TRBV4-3 and J is TRBJ1-1; 7 nucleotides align to TRBD1. CDR1 is LGHNA, CDR2 YSLEER, per germline. The CDR3 is 15 amino acids. The ends lost 2 bases at V and 1 base at J; junction bases unmatched: 4. DNA for the CDR3: TGCGCCAGCAGCCAACCTGGACAGGCGAACACTGAAGCTTTCTTT. It is translated as CASSQPGQANTEAFF.

This chain joins TRBV14 and TRBJ2-2; D is ambiguous. Trimming pared 3 bases from V and 0 bases from J, leaving 11 bases between. Germline lookup yields CDR1 SGHDN and CDR2 FVKESK. The CDR3 is 16 amino acids. The CDR3 DNA sequence: TGTGCCAGCAGCCAGCTTACCCAAGCGAACACCGGGGAGCTGTTTTTT. It is translated as CASSQLTQANTGELFF. Complete variable domain (other parts from reference TRBV14 and TRBJ2-2): EAGVTQFPSHSVIEKGQTVTLRCDPISGHDNLYWYRRVMGKEIKFLLHFVKESKQDESGMPNNRFLAERTGGTYSTLKVQPAELEDSGVYFCASSQLTQANTGELFFGEGSRLTVL.

There are many counts of this clonotype. The chain joins TRBV5-1 to TRBJ2-5; possibly TRBD2 for D (6 bases). The CDR3 is 14 amino acids. Between the trimmed V and J ends, which lost 1 base and 5 bases, there was a span of 12 bases. Germline CDR1 SGHRS, CDR2 YFSETQ. CDR3 DNA sequence: TGCGCCAGCAGCTTGATGCGGGGCGAGGAGACCCAGTACTTC. It yields the protein CASSLMRGEETQYF.